These T cell receptor beta chains were read from a single sample in a study of cytomegalovirus exposure and HLA in healthy donors. The table came from immunoSEQ multiplex PCR; TCRdb's copy has only in-frame clones and leaves some out. The profile shows around 130,000 clones, 60% to 85% of them singletons. The sequenced material came from PBMCs. The receptors come from a human donor in good health. Both conserved end residues are part of each CDR3. The D gene is left open where the match is weak. Rows may omit the clone size; those that give it use once, few, many or a size class.

CDR3 protein: CASSPGDGVSYEQYF
CDR3 DNA: TGTGCCAGCAGTCCAGGGGACGGGGTCTCCTACGAGCAGTACTTC
CDR3 length: 15
D gene: .
V gene: TRBV28
clone size: .
J gene: TRBJ2-7

CDR3 protein: CASSVAGPTYEQYF
CDR3 DNA: TGTGCCAGCAGTGTCGCAGGCCCGACCTACGAGCAGTACTTC
CDR3 length: 14
D gene: .
V gene: TRBV27
clone size: .
J gene: TRBJ2-7

CDR3 protein: CASSVAIAGGPSTDTQYF
CDR3 DNA: TGTGCCAGCAGCGTAGCGATAGCGGGGGGGCCTAGCACAGATACGCAGTATTTT
CDR3 length: 18
D gene: TRBD2
V gene: TRBV9
clone size: .
J gene: TRBJ2-3

CDR3 protein: CASSLVHGTGAVEQYF
CDR3 DNA: TGTGCCAGCAGCTTAGTCCACGGGACAGGGGCCGTCGAGCAGTACTTC
CDR3 length: 16
D gene: TRBD1
V gene: TRBV11-3
clone size: once
J gene: TRBJ2-7

CDR3 protein: CASSNSGGVTGELFF
CDR3 DNA: TGTGCCAGCTCAAATAGCGGGGGGGTAACCGGGGAGCTGTTTTTT
CDR3 length: 15
D gene: TRBD2
V gene: TRBV6-6
clone size: .
J gene: TRBJ2-2

CDR3 protein: CASSLGDRESNEQFF
CDR3 DNA: TGCGCCAGCAGCTTGGGGGACAGGGAAAGCAATGAGCAGTTCTTC
CDR3 length: 15
D gene: TRBD1
V gene: TRBV5-1
clone size: .
J gene: TRBJ2-1

CDR3 protein: CASRLAGGAGTEAFF
CDR3 DNA: TGTGCCAGTAGATTGGCAGGGGGAGCGGGCACTGAAGCTTTCTTT
CDR3 length: 15
D gene: TRBD1
V gene: TRBV19
clone size: few
J gene: TRBJ1-1

CDR3 protein: CASSSGTGTAGAYNEQFF
CDR3 DNA: TGCGCCAGCAGCTCCGGGACAGGGACGGCGGGTGCCTACAATGAGCAGTTCTTC
CDR3 length: 18
D gene: TRBD1
V gene: TRBV5-1
clone size: .
J gene: TRBJ2-1

CDR3 protein: CASSLDTLNTEAFF
CDR3 DNA: TGTGCCAGCAGCTTAGACACCTTGAACACTGAAGCTTTCTTT
CDR3 length: 14
D gene: .
V gene: TRBV7-9
clone size: .
J gene: TRBJ1-1

CDR3 protein: CASSYGTGPTYEQYF
CDR3 DNA: TGTGCCAGCAGTTACGGGACAGGTCCCACCTACGAGCAGTACTTC
CDR3 length: 15
D gene: TRBD1
V gene: TRBV6-5
clone size: .
J gene: TRBJ2-7

CDR3 protein: CASSVATGVGADTQYF
CDR3 DNA: TGTGCCAGCAGCGTAGCAACAGGGGTCGGGGCAGATACGCAGTATTTT
CDR3 length: 16
D gene: TRBD1
V gene: TRBV9
clone size: .
J gene: TRBJ2-3

CDR3 protein: CATSRGQAGNGETQYF
CDR3 DNA: TGTGCCACCAGCAGAGGGCAAGCGGGGAATGGAGAGACCCAGTACTTC
CDR3 length: 16
D gene: TRBD2
V gene: TRBV15
clone size: .
J gene: TRBJ2-5

CDR3 protein: CASSIAFLSSGNTIYF
CDR3 DNA: TGTGCCAGTAGTATAGCTTTCCTGAGCTCTGGAAACACCATATATTTT
CDR3 length: 16
D gene: .
V gene: TRBV19
clone size: .
J gene: TRBJ1-3

CDR3 protein: CASRAGQTSGNTIYF
CDR3 DNA: TGTGCCAGCAGGGCTGGACAGACCTCTGGAAACACCATATATTTT
CDR3 length: 15
D gene: .
V gene: TRBV2
clone size: .
J gene: TRBJ1-3

CDR3 protein: CASSPTGSNQPQHF
CDR3 DNA: TGCGCCAGCAGCCCCACGGGGAGCAATCAGCCCCAGCATTTT
CDR3 length: 14
D gene: .
V gene: TRBV5-1
clone size: .
J gene: TRBJ1-5

CDR3 protein: CASSIGQVDQPQHF
CDR3 DNA: TGTGCCAGTAGTATAGGACAGGTAGATCAGCCCCAGCATTTT
CDR3 length: 14
D gene: .
V gene: TRBV19
clone size: once
J gene: TRBJ1-5

CDR3 protein: CASSATTGLESPLHF
CDR3 DNA: TGTGCCAGTAGTGCCACGACAGGGCTGGAATCACCCCTCCACTTT
CDR3 length: 15
D gene: TRBD1
V gene: TRBV19
clone size: .
J gene: TRBJ1-6

CDR3 protein: CASSWTRTRGNLEKLFF
CDR3 DNA: TGTGCCAGCAGTTGGACAAGGACCCGAGGAAACCTGGAAAAACTGTTTTTT
CDR3 length: 17
D gene: .
V gene: TRBV28
clone size: .
J gene: TRBJ1-4

CDR3 protein: CASSLGGGLNNEQFF
CDR3 DNA: TGTGCCAGCAGCCTGGGGGGGGGTTTGAACAATGAGCAGTTCTTC
CDR3 length: 15
D gene: TRBD2
V gene: TRBV4-2
clone size: .
J gene: TRBJ2-1

CDR3 protein: CASSSGLAGAMNEQFF
CDR3 DNA: TGTGCCAGCAGCTCGGGCCTAGCGGGGGCGATGAATGAGCAGTTCTTC
CDR3 length: 16
D gene: TRBD2
V gene: TRBV7-6
clone size: .
J gene: TRBJ2-1

CDR3 protein: CASSLSVELSF
CDR3 DNA: TGTGCCAGCAGCCTCTCTGTAGAGCTCTCCTTC
CDR3 length: 11
D gene: .
V gene: TRBV7-8
clone size: .
J gene: TRBJ2-7

CDR3 protein: CASSQGLAGATQYF
CDR3 DNA: TGTGCCAGCAGCCAGGGACTAGCGGGGGCAACCCAGTACTTC
CDR3 length: 14
D gene: TRBD2
V gene: TRBV5-5
clone size: .
J gene: TRBJ2-5

CDR3 protein: CASSAPGQEYGGYTF
CDR3 DNA: TGTGCCAGCAGTGCGCCGGGACAAGAGTATGGTGGCTACACCTTC
CDR3 length: 15
D gene: .
V gene: TRBV27
clone size: .
J gene: TRBJ1-2

CDR3 protein: CATSLDRGREKLFF
CDR3 DNA: TGTGCCACCAGCCTAGACAGGGGCCGGGAAAAACTGTTTTTT
CDR3 length: 14
D gene: TRBD1
V gene: TRBV15
clone size: few
J gene: TRBJ1-4

CDR3 protein: CASSSGGPLYEQYF
CDR3 DNA: TGTGCCAGCAGTAGCGGGGGGCCACTCTACGAGCAGTACTTC
CDR3 length: 14
D gene: TRBD2
V gene: TRBV2
clone size: few
J gene: TRBJ2-7

CDR3 protein: CASSTYRGSNQPQHF
CDR3 DNA: TGTGCCAGTAGTACTTATCGAGGAAGCAATCAGCCCCAGCATTTT
CDR3 length: 15
D gene: .
V gene: TRBV19
clone size: .
J gene: TRBJ1-5

CDR3 protein: CASSDRGAGMQYF
CDR3 DNA: TGTGCCAGCAGTGACAGGGGGGCCGGGATGCAGTACTTC
CDR3 length: 13
D gene: TRBD1
V gene: TRBV6-5
clone size: few
J gene: TRBJ2-7

CDR3 protein: CASSIGDRGKRTGTQYF
CDR3 DNA: TGTGCCAGTAGTATAGGGGACAGGGGGAAACGGACAGGTACGCAGTATTTT
CDR3 length: 17
D gene: TRBD1
V gene: TRBV19
clone size: .
J gene: TRBJ2-3

CDR3 protein: CASSQTSGKETQYF
CDR3 DNA: TGTGCCAGCAGCCAGACTAGCGGAAAAGAGACCCAGTACTTC
CDR3 length: 14
D gene: TRBD2
V gene: TRBV6-5
clone size: .
J gene: TRBJ2-5

CDR3 protein: CSATQGAHETQYF
CDR3 DNA: TGCAGCGCAACACAGGGGGCTCATGAGACCCAGTACTTC
CDR3 length: 13
D gene: TRBD1
V gene: TRBV29-1
clone size: .
J gene: TRBJ2-5

CDR3 protein: CASSEGLAVSNTGELFF
CDR3 DNA: TGTGCCAGCAGCGAGGGACTAGCGGTCTCGAACACCGGGGAGCTGTTTTTT
CDR3 length: 17
D gene: TRBD2
V gene: TRBV9
clone size: once
J gene: TRBJ2-2

CDR3 protein: CASGLGQLQVKEGSSPYTF
CDR3 DNA: TGTGCTAGTGGTTTGGGACAATTACAGGTTAAGGAGGGGTCTAGTCCCTACACCTTC
CDR3 length: 19
D gene: .
V gene: TRBV12-5
clone size: .
J gene: TRBJ1-2

CDR3 protein: CASSGGGTGNTIYF
CDR3 DNA: TGTGCCAGCAGCGGGGGGGGAACCGGAAACACCATATATTTT
CDR3 length: 14
D gene: .
V gene: TRBV5-4
clone size: .
J gene: TRBJ1-3

CDR3 protein: CASSLGGHGETQYF
CDR3 DNA: TGTGCCAGCAGCTTAGGGGGACACGGAGAGACCCAGTACTTC
CDR3 length: 14
D gene: .
V gene: TRBV7-6
clone size: .
J gene: TRBJ2-5

CDR3 protein: CASSGQGVGTEAFF
CDR3 DNA: TGTGCCAGCAGCGGACAGGGGGTGGGCACTGAAGCTTTCTTT
CDR3 length: 14
D gene: TRBD1
V gene: TRBV9
clone size: .
J gene: TRBJ1-1

CDR3 protein: CASSAGGPYNEQFF
CDR3 DNA: TGCGCCAGCAGTGCGGGGGGGCCCTACAATGAGCAGTTCTTC
CDR3 length: 14
D gene: TRBD2
V gene: TRBV10-1
clone size: .
J gene: TRBJ2-1

CDR3 protein: CASSLEPNTYNEQFF
CDR3 DNA: TGTGCCAGCAGCTTAGAACCTAATACCTACAATGAGCAGTTCTTC
CDR3 length: 15
D gene: .
V gene: TRBV11-2
clone size: .
J gene: TRBJ2-1

CDR3 protein: CASSQGSGLAGDNEQFF
CDR3 DNA: TGTGCCAGCAGCCAGGGGTCGGGACTAGCGGGCGACAATGAGCAGTTCTTC
CDR3 length: 17
D gene: TRBD2
V gene: TRBV4-2
clone size: once
J gene: TRBJ2-1

CDR3 protein: CSVEEFGGNSGANVLTF
CDR3 DNA: TGCAGCGTTGAAGAATTTGGGGGGAACTCTGGGGCCAACGTCCTGACTTTC
CDR3 length: 17
D gene: .
V gene: TRBV29-1
clone size: .
J gene: TRBJ2-6

CDR3 protein: CASSIQELNSPLHF
CDR3 DNA: TGTGCCAGCAGCATACAGGAGCTTAATTCACCCCTCCACTTT
CDR3 length: 14
D gene: .
V gene: TRBV9
clone size: few
J gene: TRBJ1-6

CDR3 protein: CASIFHGGAEQYF
CDR3 DNA: TGTGCCAGCATCTTCCATGGGGGGGCCGAGCAGTACTTC
CDR3 length: 13
D gene: .
V gene: TRBV28
clone size: .
J gene: TRBJ2-7

CDR3 protein: CASSQEDSLAYGYTF
CDR3 DNA: TGTGCCAGCAGCCAAGAGGACAGTCTAGCTTATGGCTACACCTTC
CDR3 length: 15
D gene: .
V gene: TRBV4-2
clone size: once
J gene: TRBJ1-2

CDR3 protein: CATSRIRDTPWRTNEKLFF
CDR3 DNA: TGTGCCACCAGCAGAATAAGGGACACCCCTTGGCGCACTAATGAAAAACTGTTTTTT
CDR3 length: 19
D gene: .
V gene: TRBV15
clone size: .
J gene: TRBJ1-4

CDR3 protein: CASRGGEAEAFF
CDR3 DNA: TGCGCCAGCAGGGGAGGGGAGGCTGAAGCTTTCTTT
CDR3 length: 12
D gene: .
V gene: TRBV5-1
clone size: .
J gene: TRBJ1-1

CDR3 protein: CASKHGNEQFF
CDR3 DNA: TGCGCCAGCAAGCACGGCAATGAGCAGTTCTTC
CDR3 length: 11
D gene: .
V gene: TRBV10-2
clone size: .
J gene: TRBJ2-1

CDR3 protein: CASSPGGWNTEAFF
CDR3 DNA: TGTGCCAGTAGTCCGGGGGGGTGGAACACTGAAGCTTTCTTT
CDR3 length: 14
D gene: .
V gene: TRBV19
clone size: .
J gene: TRBJ1-1